This T cell receptor beta chain was sequenced during a study of shared clonotypes between healthy human individuals. CD8 cells regarded as naive lacked CD45RO, were positively chosen for CCR7, and omitted terminally differentiated effector memory CD45RA+ cells. Germline trimming cut 7 bases from V and 4 bases from J; bases unmatched to any gene: 9. Looked up from germline, CDR1 is MNHEY and CDR2 is SMNVEV (reference sequence). This CDR3 contains 15 residues. Sequencing was performed with immunoSEQ multiplex PCR; in TCRdb, only in-frame clones are kept and a portion is missing. The sample yields 800,000 to 950,000 clones, about 96% seen once.

The sample was naive CD8+ T cells sorted from blood. The V call is TRBV27, the J call TRBJ2-3; 9 positions agree with TRBD2. The TCR comes from a man aged 30 to 45 in good health. The CDR3 region has the DNA TGTGCCAGCACCGAAATAGCGGGAGTGGCAGATACGCAGTATTTT. It translates to CASTEIAGVADTQYF.